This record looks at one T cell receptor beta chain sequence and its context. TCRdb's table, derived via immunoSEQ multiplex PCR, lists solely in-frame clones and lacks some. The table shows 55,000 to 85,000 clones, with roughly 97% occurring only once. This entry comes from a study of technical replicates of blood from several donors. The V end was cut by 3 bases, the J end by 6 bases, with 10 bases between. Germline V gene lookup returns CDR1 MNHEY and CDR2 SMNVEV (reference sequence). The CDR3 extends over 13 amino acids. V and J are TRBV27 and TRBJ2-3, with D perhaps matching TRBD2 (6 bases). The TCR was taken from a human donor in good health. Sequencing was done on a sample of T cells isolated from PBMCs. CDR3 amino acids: CASSFEGGDTQYF. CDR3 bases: TGTGCCAGCAGTTTTGAAGGAGGGGATACGCAGTATTTT.